This T cell receptor beta chain was recorded in a study of T-cell reconstitution after alpha-beta-depleted transplantation in children. Study results and limitations: Recipient T cells and thymic progenitors that survived were the source of the high TCRbeta diversity seen at day 60 in some patients. T-cell numbers and diversity, one year after transplant, stemmed largely from T cells that were newly produced. Expanded clones from the graft, numbering several hundred, reportedly supplied alpha-beta T cells about two months after transplant.

Preparation of the TCRbeta library used unique molecular identifiers. Each CDR3 protein gets one entry after TCRdb re-called the PCR reads with MiXCR. Among fewer than 85,000 distinct CDR3 sequences listed, over 12% were seen once. Concerning this clonotype: Its cognate antigen is unknown.

The receptor's source is a male patient between 2 and 10 years old who had a stem cell transplant for acute lymphoblastic leukemia, so the T cells may come from the graft donor. Material: PBMCs, mostly from graft donor cells, obtained 180 days after TCRalphabeta/CD19-depleted stem cell transplant.

The CDR3 reads CAISPGGGSYEQYF. Here the CDR3 DNA reads TGTGCCATCAGTCCGGGTGGTGGCTCCTACGAGCAGTACTTC. V usage is TRBV10-3 and J usage is TRBJ2-7; no reliable D call. The CDR3 is 14 residues long. Germline assignment: CDR1 ENHRY and CDR2 SYGVKD. Trimming removed 5 bases at V and 0 bases at J, with 11 bases between.